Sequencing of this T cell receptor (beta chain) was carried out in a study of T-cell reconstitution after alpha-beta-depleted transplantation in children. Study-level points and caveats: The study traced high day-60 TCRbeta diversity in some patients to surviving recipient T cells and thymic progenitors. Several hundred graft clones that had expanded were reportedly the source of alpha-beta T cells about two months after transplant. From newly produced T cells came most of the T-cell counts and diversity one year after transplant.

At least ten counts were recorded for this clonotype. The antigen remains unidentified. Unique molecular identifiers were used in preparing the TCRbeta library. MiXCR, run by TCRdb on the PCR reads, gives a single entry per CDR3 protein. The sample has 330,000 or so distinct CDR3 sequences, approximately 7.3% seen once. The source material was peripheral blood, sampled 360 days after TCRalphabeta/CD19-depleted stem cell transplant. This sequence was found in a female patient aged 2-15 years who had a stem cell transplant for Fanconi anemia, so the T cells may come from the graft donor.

CDR3 region: CASSLRVSTDTQYF. The CDR3 nucleotides are TGCGCCAGCAGCTTGCGGGTTAGCACAGATACGCAGTATTTT. This chain links TRBV5-1 with TRBJ2-3; D ambiguous. From germline, CDR1 is SGHRS and CDR2 YFSETQ. The CDR3 is 14 amino acids. V was trimmed by 1 base and J by 0 bases, leaving 6 bases between them. The full variable domain, its missing parts supplied by reference TRBV5-1 and TRBJ2-3, is KAGVTQTPRYLIKTRGQQVTLSCSPISGHRSVSWYQQTPGQGLQFLFEYFSETQRNKGNFPGRFSGRQFSNSRSEMNVSTLELGDSALYLCASSLRVSTDTQYFGPGTRLTVL.